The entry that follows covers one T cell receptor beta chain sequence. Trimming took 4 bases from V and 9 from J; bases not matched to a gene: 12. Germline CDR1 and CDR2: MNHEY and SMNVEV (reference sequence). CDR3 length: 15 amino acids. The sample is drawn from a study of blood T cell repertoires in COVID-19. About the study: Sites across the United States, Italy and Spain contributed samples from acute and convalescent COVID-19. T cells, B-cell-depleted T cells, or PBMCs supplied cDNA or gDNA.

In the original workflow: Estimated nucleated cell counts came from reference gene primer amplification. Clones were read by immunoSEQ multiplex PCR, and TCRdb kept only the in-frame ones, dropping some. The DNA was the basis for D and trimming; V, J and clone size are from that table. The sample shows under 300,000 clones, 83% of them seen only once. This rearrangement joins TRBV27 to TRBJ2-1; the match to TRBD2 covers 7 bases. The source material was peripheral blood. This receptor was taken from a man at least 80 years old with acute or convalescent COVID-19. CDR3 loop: CASSSGGGNEGEQFF. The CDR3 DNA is TGTGCCAGCAGTTCGGGGGGTGGGAACGAAGGTGAGCAGTTCTTC.